This T cell receptor beta chain was captured in a study of CD8 T cells in ankylosing spondylitis. TCRdb reanalysed the 5' RACE reads using MiXCR and keeps one entry per CDR3 protein. The table has 150,000 to 250,000 distinct CDR3 sequences, 13% seen once. This clonotype was detected only a few times. The source material was blood, either unsorted or a sorted T cell fraction (not recorded which). The TCR originated in a male donor with ankylosing spondylitis or in good health (not recorded which).

The CDR3 is CATPRSSGDEQYF. The DNA of the CDR3 is TGTGCCACCCCGCGGAGCTCGGGAGACGAGCAGTACTTC. J is TRBJ2-7 and V is TRBV7-9, with D possibly TRBD2 on 6 matching bases. Between the trimmed V and J ends, which lost 10 bases and 5 bases, there was a span of 18 bases. The CDR3 runs 13 residues. Germline V gene sequence: CDR1 SEHNR, CDR2 FQNEAQ (reference sequence).